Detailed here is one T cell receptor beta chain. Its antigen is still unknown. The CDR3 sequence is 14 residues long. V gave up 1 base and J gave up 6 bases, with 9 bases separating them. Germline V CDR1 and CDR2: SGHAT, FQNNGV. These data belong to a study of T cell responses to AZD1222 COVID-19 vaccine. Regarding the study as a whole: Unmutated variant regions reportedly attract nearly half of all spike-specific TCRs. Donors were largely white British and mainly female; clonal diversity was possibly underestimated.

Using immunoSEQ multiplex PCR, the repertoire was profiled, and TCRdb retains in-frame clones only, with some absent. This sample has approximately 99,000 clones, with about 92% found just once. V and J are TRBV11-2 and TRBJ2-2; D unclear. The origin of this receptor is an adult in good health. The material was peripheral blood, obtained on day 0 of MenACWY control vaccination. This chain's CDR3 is CASSLGTLAGELFF. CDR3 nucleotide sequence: TGTGCCAGCAGCTTAGGGACGCTGGCCGGGGAGCTGTTTTTT.